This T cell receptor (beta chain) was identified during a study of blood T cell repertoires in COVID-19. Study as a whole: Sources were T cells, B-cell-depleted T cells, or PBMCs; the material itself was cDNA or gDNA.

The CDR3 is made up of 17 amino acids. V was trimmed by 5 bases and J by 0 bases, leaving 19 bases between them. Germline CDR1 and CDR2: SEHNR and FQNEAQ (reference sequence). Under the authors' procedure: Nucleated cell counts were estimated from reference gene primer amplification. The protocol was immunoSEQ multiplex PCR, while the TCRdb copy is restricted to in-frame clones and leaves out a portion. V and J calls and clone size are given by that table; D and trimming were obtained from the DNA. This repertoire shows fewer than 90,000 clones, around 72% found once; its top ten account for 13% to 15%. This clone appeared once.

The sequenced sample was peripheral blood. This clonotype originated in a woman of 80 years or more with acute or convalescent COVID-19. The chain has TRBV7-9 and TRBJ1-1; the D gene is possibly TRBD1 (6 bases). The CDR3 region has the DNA TGTGCCAGCAGCCTCCTCGGGGGGCGCGGGATGAACACTGAAGCTTTCTTT. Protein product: CASSLLGGRGMNTEAFF.